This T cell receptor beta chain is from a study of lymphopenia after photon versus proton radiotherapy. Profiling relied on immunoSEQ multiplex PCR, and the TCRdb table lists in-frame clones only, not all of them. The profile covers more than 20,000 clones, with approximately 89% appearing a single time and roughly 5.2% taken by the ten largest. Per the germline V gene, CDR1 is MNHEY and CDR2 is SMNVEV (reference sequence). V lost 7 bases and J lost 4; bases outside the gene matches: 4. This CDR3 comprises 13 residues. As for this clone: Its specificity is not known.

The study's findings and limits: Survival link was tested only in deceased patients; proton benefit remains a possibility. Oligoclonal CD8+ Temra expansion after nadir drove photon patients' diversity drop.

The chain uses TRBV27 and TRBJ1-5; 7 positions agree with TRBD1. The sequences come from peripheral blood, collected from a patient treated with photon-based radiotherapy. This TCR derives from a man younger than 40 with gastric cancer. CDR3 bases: TGTGCCAGCACCAAGGACAGGAATCAGCCCCAGCATTTT. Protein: CASTKDRNQPQHF.